These 10 T cell receptor beta chains originate from one sample sequenced in a study of neurological immune-mediated disorders. One entry per CDR3 protein, called by TCRdb with MiXCR from the 5' RACE reads. Counted here are tens of thousands of distinct CDR3 sequences, about 4% occurring once; the ten biggest clones make up 1% to 1.5%. Sequenced input: PBMCs. The receptors originated from a man aged 30 to 45 with multiple sclerosis.

In this sample, this clonotype turned up many times. The chain has TRBV6-6 and TRBJ2-7; weak D call: TRBD1 (5 bases). CDR1 and CDR2 (germline): MNHNY, SVGAGI (reference sequence). V was cut by 5 bases and J by 4 bases, with 21 bases left in between. This CDR3 is 16 amino acids long. The CDR3: CASSSRPGQVPYEQYF. The CDR3 DNA sequence: TGTGCCAGCAGTAGTAGACCTGGACAAGTCCCTTACGAGCAGTACTTC.

There are many counts of this clonotype. This chain joins TRBV21-1 and TRBJ1-1; TRBD1 is taken as the D call from the table, unchecked against the DNA. TRBV21-1 is a known pseudogene. The CDR3 is made up of 20 amino acids. The CDR3 loop is CASRRSGVILEVRANTEAFF. The CDR3 DNA reads TGTGCCAGCAGGCGTTCAGGGGTTATACTGGAGGTGAGGGCAAACACTGAAGCTTTCTTT.

This clonotype has more than one count but fewer than ten. The chain links TRBV7-7 to TRBJ2-5, with 7 bases that match TRBD1. From germline, CDR1 is SSHAT and CDR2 FNYEAQ (reference sequence). The CDR3 runs 13 residues. V shed 4 bases and J 2 bases; nucleotides not matched to a gene: 1. The chain's CDR3 is CASSSDRQETQYF. The CDR3 region has the DNA TGTGCCAGCAGCTCGGACAGGCAAGAGACCCAGTACTTC.

This clonotype was observed many times. The CDR3 region has the DNA TGTGCCAGCAGCCCAAAAATAGTTGGTGACCTGGCTGGAAACACCATATATTTT. It translates to CASSPKIVGDLAGNTIYF. The chain recombines TRBV7-3 with TRBJ1-3, with D unresolved. CDR3 length: 18 amino acids. Germline CDR1 reads SGHTA; CDR2 reads FQGTGA. The V gene lost 5 bases and the J gene lost 2 bases, with 22 bases spanning the gap.

This clonotype was recorded at least ten times. CDR3 sequence: CASSLEPLSDTQYF. Written as DNA, the CDR3 is TGCGCCAGCAGCTTGGAACCGTTGTCAGATACGCAGTATTTT. The chain employs TRBV5-1 and TRBJ2-3, with D hard to call. Germline values: CDR1 SGHRS, CDR2 YFSETQ. Trimming removed 0 bases from V and 4 bases from J, with 9 bases in between. This CDR3 contains 14 residues.

This clonotype was recorded many times. The junction and the germline gene differ at one end; a read error may be behind it. The chain uses TRBV2 and TRBJ2-1; 7 nucleotides match TRBD2. This CDR3 has 13 amino acids. Germline V lookup: CDR1 SNHLY, CDR2 FYNNEI. The CDR3 sequence is CAGRPGGAVEQFF. For the CDR3, the DNA is TGTGCCGGCAGACCGGGAGGTGCCGTTGAGCAGTTCTTC. Full variable domain (missing parts from reference TRBV2 and TRBJ2-1): EPEVTQTPSHQVTQMGQEVILRCVPISNHLYFYWYRQILGQKVEFLVSFYNNEISEKSEIFDDQFSVERPDGSNFTLKIRSTKLEDSAMYFCAGRPGGAVEQFFGPGTRLTVL.

This clonotype has at least ten counts. V is TRBV20-1 and J is TRBJ2-1; 14 bases line up with TRBD2. The CDR3 runs to 14 residues. Trimming took 7 bases from V and 6 from J; bases not matched to a gene: 5. Germline V gene data show CDR1 as DFQATT and CDR2 as SNEGSKA (reference sequence). CDR3 sequence: CSVPTSGGVNEQFF. The CDR3 DNA sequence: TGCAGTGTTCCGACTAGCGGGGGGGTCAATGAGCAGTTCTTC.

This clonotype was counted at least ten times. The genes are TRBV12-3 or TRBV12-4 and TRBJ2-1; 9 nucleotides line up with TRBD1. The CDR3 is 15 residues long. V was pared by 5 bases and J by 4 bases, with 6 bases of the junction left unmatched. In DNA form, the CDR3 reads TGTGCCAGCAGTAGAACAGGGGGCGAGTACAATGAGCAGTTCTTC. Its translation: CASSRTGGEYNEQFF.

This chain links TRBV5-1 with TRBJ2-7; D call uncertain. There are 14 residues in the CDR3. With 0 bases removed from V and 0 bases from J, the gap between germline ends came to 7 bases. Germline values: CDR1 SGHRS, CDR2 YFSETQ. The CDR3 DNA reads as TGCGCCAGCAGCTTGGCCGCATTCTCCTACGAGCAGTACTTC. This encodes CASSLAAFSYEQYF.

This clonotype was detected many times. This CDR3 reads CASSGGSEQYF. DNA of the CDR3: TGTGCCAGCAGCGGAGGGAGCGAGCAGTACTTC. This chain joins TRBV7-9 and TRBJ2-7; tentative D call: TRBD2 (6 bases). V was shortened by 5 bases and J by 6 bases, with 8 bases between the two germline ends. The CDR3 covers 11 residues. Germline lookup yields CDR1 SEHNR and CDR2 FQNEAQ (reference sequence).